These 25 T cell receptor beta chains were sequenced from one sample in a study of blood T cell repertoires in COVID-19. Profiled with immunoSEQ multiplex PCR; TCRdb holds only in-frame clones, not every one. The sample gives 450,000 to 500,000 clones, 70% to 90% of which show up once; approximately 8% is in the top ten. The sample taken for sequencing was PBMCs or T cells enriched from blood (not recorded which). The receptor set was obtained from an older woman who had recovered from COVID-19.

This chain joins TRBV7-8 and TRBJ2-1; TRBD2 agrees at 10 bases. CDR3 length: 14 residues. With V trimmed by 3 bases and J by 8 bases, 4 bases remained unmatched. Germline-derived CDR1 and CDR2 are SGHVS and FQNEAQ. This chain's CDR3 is CASSFGAGGHEQFF. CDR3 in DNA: TGTGCCAGCAGCTTTGGAGCGGGGGGGCATGAGCAGTTCTTC.

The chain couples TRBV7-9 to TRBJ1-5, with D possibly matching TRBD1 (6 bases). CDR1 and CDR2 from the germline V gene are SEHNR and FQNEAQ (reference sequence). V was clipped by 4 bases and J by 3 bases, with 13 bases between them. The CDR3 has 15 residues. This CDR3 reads CASSSQGQINQPQHF. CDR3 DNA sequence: TGTGCCAGCAGCTCCCAGGGGCAGATCAATCAGCCCCAGCATTTT. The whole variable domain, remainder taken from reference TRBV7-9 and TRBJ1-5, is DTGVSQNPRHKITKRGQNVTFRCDPISEHNRLYWYRQTLGQGPEFLTYFQNEAQLEKSRLLSDRFSAERPKGSFSTLEIQRTEQGDSAMYLCASSSQGQINQPQHFGDGTRLSIL.

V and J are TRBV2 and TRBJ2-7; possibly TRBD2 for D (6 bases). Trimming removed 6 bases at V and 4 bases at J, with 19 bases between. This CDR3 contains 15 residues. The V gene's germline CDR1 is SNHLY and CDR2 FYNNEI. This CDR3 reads CASSGGGGIGYEQYF. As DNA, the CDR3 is TGTGCCAGCAGCGGCGGTGGCGGGATAGGGTACGAGCAGTACTTC.

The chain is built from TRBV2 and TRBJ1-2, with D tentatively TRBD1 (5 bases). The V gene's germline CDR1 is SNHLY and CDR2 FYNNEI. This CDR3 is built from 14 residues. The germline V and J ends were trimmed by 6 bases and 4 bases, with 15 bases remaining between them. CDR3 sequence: CASRLDAQGYGYTF. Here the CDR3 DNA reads TGTGCCAGCAGATTAGACGCCCAGGGCTATGGCTACACCTTC.

CDR3 in amino acids: CASRGTSGVGNTQYF. For the CDR3, the DNA is TGTGCCAGTAGGGGGACTAGCGGGGTGGGAAATACGCAGTATTTT. V usage is TRBV19 and J usage is TRBJ2-3, with TRBD2 matching 13 bases. Looked up from germline, CDR1 is LNHDA and CDR2 is SQIVND (reference sequence). The CDR3 loop spans 15 amino acids. V gave up 6 bases and J gave up 7 bases; unmatched junction bases: 7.

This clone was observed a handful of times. The CDR3 is CASSLRQGNAFF. The CDR3, as DNA: TGTGCCAGCAGTTTACGCCAGGGGAATGCTTTCTTT. The chain is built from TRBV28 and TRBJ1-1, with D perhaps TRBD1 (6 bases). Germline V CDR1 and CDR2: MDHEN, SYDVKM. Deletions cut 2 bases from V and 11 bases from J, with 12 bases between. There are 12 residues in the CDR3.

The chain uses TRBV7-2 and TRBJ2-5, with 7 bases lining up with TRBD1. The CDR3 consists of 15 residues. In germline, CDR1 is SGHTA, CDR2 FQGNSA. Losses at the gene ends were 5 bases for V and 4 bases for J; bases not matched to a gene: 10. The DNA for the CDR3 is TGTGCCAGCAGCCCTAGTTTAGGGGGCAGAGAGACCCAGTACTTC. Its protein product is CASSPSLGGRETQYF. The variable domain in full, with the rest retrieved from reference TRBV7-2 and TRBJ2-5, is GAGVSQSPSNKVTEKGKDVELRCDPISGHTALYWYRQSLGQGLEFLIYFQGNSAPDKSGLPSDRFSAERTGGSVSTLTIQRTQQEDSAVYLCASSPSLGGRETQYFGPGTRLLVL.

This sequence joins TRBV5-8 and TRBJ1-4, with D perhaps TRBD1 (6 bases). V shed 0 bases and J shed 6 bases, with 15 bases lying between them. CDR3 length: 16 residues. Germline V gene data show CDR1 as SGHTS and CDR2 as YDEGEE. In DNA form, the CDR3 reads TGTGCCAGCAGCTTGGGTTTACAGGGTCCGGATGAAAAACTGTTTTTT. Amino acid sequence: CASSLGLQGPDEKLFF.

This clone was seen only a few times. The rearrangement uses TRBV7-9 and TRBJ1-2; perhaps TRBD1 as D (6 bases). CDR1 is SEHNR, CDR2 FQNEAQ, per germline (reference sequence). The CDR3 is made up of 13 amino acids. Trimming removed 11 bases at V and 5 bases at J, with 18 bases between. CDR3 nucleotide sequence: TGTGCCGGAAACGTCGGGACAAGTTATGGCTACACCTTC. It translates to CAGNVGTSYGYTF.

CDR3: CASSVKPLSYNEQFF. The CDR3 nucleotides are TGTGCCAGCAGCGTAAAGCCTCTCTCCTACAATGAGCAGTTCTTC. This chain connects TRBV9 to TRBJ2-1, with D unresolved. Trimming left V 1 base short and J 0 bases short, with 8 bases between. Germline V gene sequence: CDR1 SGDLS, CDR2 YYNGEE. The CDR3 sequence is 15 residues long.

The CDR3 region is CASSLQGANMNTEAFF. In nucleotides, the CDR3 is TGCGCCAGCAGCTTACAGGGGGCCAATATGAACACTGAAGCTTTCTTT. The rearrangement joins TRBV5-1 to TRBJ1-1; 9 bases line up with TRBD1. This CDR3 contains 16 residues. Trimming took 2 bases from V and 0 from J; bases not matched to a gene: 5. Germline assignment: CDR1 SGHRS and CDR2 YFSETQ.

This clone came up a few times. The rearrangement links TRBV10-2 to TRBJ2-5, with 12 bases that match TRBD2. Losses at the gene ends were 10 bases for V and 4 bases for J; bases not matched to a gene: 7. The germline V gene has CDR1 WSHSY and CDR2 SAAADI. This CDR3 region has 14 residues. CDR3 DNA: TGCGCCACTTCTAGCGGGGGGGAGGGAGAGACCCAGTACTTC. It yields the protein CATSSGGEGETQYF.

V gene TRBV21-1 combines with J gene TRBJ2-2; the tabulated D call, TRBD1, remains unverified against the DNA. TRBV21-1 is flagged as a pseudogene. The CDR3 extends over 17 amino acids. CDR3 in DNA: TGTGCCAGCAGTGTTATACCGGGACAGAAGAACACCGGGGAGCTGTTTTTT. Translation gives CASSVIPGQKNTGELFF.

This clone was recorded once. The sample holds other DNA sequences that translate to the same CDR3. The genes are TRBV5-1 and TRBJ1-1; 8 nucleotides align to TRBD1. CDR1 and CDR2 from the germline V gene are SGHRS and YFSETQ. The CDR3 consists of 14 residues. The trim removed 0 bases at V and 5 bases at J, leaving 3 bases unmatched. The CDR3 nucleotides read TGCGCCAGCAGCTTGGCAGGGGGCGGGACTGAAGCTTTCTTT. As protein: CASSLAGGGTEAFF.

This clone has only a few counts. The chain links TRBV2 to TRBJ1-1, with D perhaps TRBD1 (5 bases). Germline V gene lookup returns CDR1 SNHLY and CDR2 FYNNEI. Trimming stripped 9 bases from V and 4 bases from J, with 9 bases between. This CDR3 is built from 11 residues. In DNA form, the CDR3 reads TGTGCCAGTGACAGTAGCACTGAAGCTTTCTTT. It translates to CASDSSTEAFF.

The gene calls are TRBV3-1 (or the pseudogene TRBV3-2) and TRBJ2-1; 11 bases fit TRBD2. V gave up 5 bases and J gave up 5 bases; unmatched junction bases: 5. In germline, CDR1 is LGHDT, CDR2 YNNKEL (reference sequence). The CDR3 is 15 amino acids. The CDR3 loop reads CASSDLAGGNNEQFF. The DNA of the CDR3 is TGTGCCAGCAGCGACCTAGCGGGGGGCAACAATGAGCAGTTCTTC.

The CDR3: CATSGPTGVGYGYTF. The CDR3 DNA reads as TGTGCCACCAGTGGGCCGACAGGGGTAGGGTATGGCTACACCTTC. This chain connects TRBV24-1 to TRBJ1-2, with 8 positions matching TRBD1. This CDR3 comprises 15 residues. The J segment lost 5 bases and the V segment lost 5 bases, leaving 9 bases of the junction unmatched. Germline V gene sequence: CDR1 KGHDR, CDR2 SFDVKD.

The CDR3 sequence: CAWGAGGQETQYF. The CDR3 DNA sequence: TGTGCCTGGGGGGCGGGGGGTCAAGAGACCCAGTACTTC. The chain employs TRBV30 and TRBJ2-5; 8 bases fit TRBD2. V shed 5 bases, J shed 2 bases, and the junction held 4 bases outside the gene matches. The germline CDR1 and CDR2 sequences are GTSNPN and SVGIG (reference sequence). The CDR3 covers 13 residues.

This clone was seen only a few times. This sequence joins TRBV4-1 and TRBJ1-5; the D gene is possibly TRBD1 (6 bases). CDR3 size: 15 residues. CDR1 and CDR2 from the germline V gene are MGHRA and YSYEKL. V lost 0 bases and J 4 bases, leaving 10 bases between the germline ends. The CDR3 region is CASSQEFQGNQPQHF. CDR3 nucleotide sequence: TGCGCCAGCAGCCAAGAATTTCAGGGGAATCAGCCCCAGCATTTT.

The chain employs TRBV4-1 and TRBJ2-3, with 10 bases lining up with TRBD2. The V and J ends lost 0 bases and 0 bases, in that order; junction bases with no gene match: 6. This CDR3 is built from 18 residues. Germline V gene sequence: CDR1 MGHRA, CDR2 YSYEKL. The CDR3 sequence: CASSQDSGLAVSTDTQYF. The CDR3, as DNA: TGCGCCAGCAGCCAAGATTCCGGACTAGCGGTTAGCACAGATACGCAGTATTTT.

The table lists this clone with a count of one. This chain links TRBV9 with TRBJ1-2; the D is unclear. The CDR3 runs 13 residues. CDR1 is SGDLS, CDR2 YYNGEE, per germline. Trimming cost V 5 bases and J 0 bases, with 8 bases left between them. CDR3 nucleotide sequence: TGTGCCAGCAGGCGGCCCTCTAACTATGGCTACACCTTC. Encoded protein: CASRRPSNYGYTF.

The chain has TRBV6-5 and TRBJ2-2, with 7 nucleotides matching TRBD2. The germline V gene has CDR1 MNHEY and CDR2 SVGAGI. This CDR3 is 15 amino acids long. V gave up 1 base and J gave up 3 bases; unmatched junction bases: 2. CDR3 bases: TGTGCCAGCAGTTACTGGGGGGGGGACACCGGGGAGCTGTTTTTT. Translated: CASSYWGGDTGELFF.

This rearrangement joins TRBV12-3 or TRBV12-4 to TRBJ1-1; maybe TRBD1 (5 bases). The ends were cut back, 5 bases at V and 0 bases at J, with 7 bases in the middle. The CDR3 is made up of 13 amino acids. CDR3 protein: CASSRQLNTEAFF. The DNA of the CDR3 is TGTGCCAGCAGTAGACAGTTGAACACTGAAGCTTTCTTT.

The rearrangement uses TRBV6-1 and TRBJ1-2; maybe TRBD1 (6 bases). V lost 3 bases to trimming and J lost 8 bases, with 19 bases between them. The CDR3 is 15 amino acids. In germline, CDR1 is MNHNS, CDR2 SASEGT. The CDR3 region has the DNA TGTGCCAGCAGTGATCAGAACAGGGCGTTTCAGGGCTACACCTTC. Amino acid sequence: CASSDQNRAFQGYTF.

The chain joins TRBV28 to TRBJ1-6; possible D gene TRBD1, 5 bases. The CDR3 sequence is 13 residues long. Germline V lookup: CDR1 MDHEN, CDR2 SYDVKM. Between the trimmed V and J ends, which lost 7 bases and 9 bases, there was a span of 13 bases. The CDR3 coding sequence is TGTGCCAGCATGTCAGGGTTAGGTTCACCCCTCCACTTT. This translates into CASMSGLGSPLHF.